The rows below give T cell receptor beta chains drawn from one sample of a study of CD8+ T cells in alopecia areata. The repertoire was sequenced with immunoSEQ multiplex PCR; TCRdb's copy has only in-frame clones and lacks some. The sample has approximately 89,000 clones; nearly 45% are singletons. Input material: CD4+ T cells sorted from blood. The receptors were gathered from a human donor with alopecia areata. The CDR3 runs from the conserved cysteine through the conserved F or W. The D gene is left open where the match is weak. Only part of the rows carry a size: once, few, many, or a class if the clone is expanded.

j_call clone_size v_call d_call cdr3_aa cdr3_nt
TRBJ2-3 few TRBV29-1 TRBD2 CSVGTSGRSVGFNTQYF TGCAGCGTTGGGACTAGCGGGAGATCTGTCGGGTTCAATACGCAGTATTTT
TRBJ1-1 - TRBV29-1 - CSVVPGQRNTEAFF TGCAGCGTTGTCCCCGGACAGAGGAACACTGAAGCTTTCTTT
TRBJ1-1 - TRBV7-2 - CASSLNGYTEAFF TGTGCCAGCAGCTTGAACGGGTACACTGAAGCTTTCTTT
TRBJ2-3 few TRBV29-1 - CSVEGVGGPGDTQYF TGCAGCGTTGAAGGGGTTGGGGGGCCCGGAGATACGCAGTATTTT
TRBJ1-1 - TRBV29-1 - CSVERVLLNTEAFF TGCAGCGTTGAGAGGGTCCTTCTGAACACTGAAGCTTTCTTT
TRBJ2-7 once TRBV29-1 - CSVEDHRYEQYF TGCAGCGTTGAAGATCACAGGTACGAGCAGTACTTC
TRBJ2-7 few TRBV28 TRBD1 CASRLSDRQHYEQYF TGTGCCAGCAGGCTCTCGGACAGGCAACACTACGAGCAGTACTTC
TRBJ2-7 few TRBV29-1 - CSVVIFLEQYF TGCAGCGTTGTAATCTTCCTCGAGCAGTACTTC
TRBJ2-1 few TRBV6-5 - CASSLRGSSYNEQFF TGTGCCAGCAGCCTACGCGGTAGCTCCTACAATGAGCAGTTCTTC
TRBJ2-1 few TRBV30 TRBD1 CAWKRTGIVNEQFF TGTGCCTGGAAACGGACAGGGATCGTCAATGAGCAGTTCTTC
TRBJ2-1 - TRBV7-8 TRBD2 CASSLGRSGRAYEFF TGTGCCAGCAGCTTAGGCAGGAGCGGGAGGGCCTACGAGTTCTTC
TRBJ2-5 few TRBV29-1 - CSGRGNQETQYF TGCAGCGGGAGGGGTAACCAAGAGACCCAGTACTTC
TRBJ2-3 few TRBV7-2 TRBD1 CASSPRGLSDTQYF TGTGCCAGCAGCCCCAGGGGGCTATCAGATACGCAGTATTTT
TRBJ1-2 few TRBV29-1 TRBD1 CSVGGQTASYGYTF TGCAGCGTGGGGGGACAGACCGCTTCCTATGGCTACACCTTC
TRBJ2-3 - TRBV29-1 TRBD1 CSWTGFPFSTQYF TGCAGCTGGACAGGGTTCCCGTTTAGTACGCAGTATTTT
TRBJ1-2 - TRBV6-5 - CASSYDQGSGYTF TGTGCCAGCAGTTATGACCAGGGGTCTGGCTACACCTTC
TRBJ2-7 - TRBV5-1 TRBD1 CASSLAGGASYEQYF TGCGCCAGCAGCTTGGCAGGGGGCGCATCCTACGAGCAGTACTTC
TRBJ2-5 few TRBV2 - CASSLGKETQYF TGTGCCAGCAGTTTGGGCAAAGAGACCCAGTACTTC
TRBJ1-1 once TRBV29-1 TRBD1 CSVVHTGEAEAFF TGCAGCGTTGTGCATACAGGGGAAGCTGAAGCTTTCTTT
TRBJ2-5 few TRBV29-1 - CSVGAETQYF TGCAGCGTGGGGGCGGAGACCCAGTACTTC
TRBJ2-6 - TRBV4-1 - CASSQVVRANVLTF TGCGCCAGCAGCCAAGTGGTGCGGGCCAACGTCCTGACTTTC
TRBJ1-2 - TRBV5-6 - CASSLGQMDTF TGTGCCAGCAGCCTCGGACAGATGGACACCTTC
TRBJ2-3 - TRBV11-3 - CASSSLSPADTQYF TGTGCCAGCAGCTCCCTTTCACCGGCAGATACGCAGTATTTT
TRBJ2-5 - TRBV6-5 - CASSNQGTGEQYF TGTGCCAGCAGTAATCAGGGGACGGGGGAGCAGTACTTC
TRBJ1-2 - TRBV2 - CASSSIEPRQHGYTF TGTGCCAGCAGCTCAATCGAACCCAGGCAGCATGGCTACACCTTC
TRBJ2-3 - TRBV29-1 TRBD2 CSGGLAGGTDTQYF TGCAGCGGCGGACTAGCGGGAGGGACAGATACGCAGTATTTT
TRBJ2-2 - TRBV29-1 - CSGSKRNTGELFF TGCAGTGGGTCGAAGCGGAACACCGGGGAGCTGTTTTTT
TRBJ2-3 - TRBV30 - CAWSVMLRADTQYF TGTGCCTGGAGTGTAATGTTGCGGGCAGATACGCAGTATTTT
TRBJ2-4 - TRBV30 TRBD2 CAWTLSGGGTNIQYF TGTGCCTGGACCTTAAGTGGCGGGGGGACCAACATTCAGTACTTC
TRBJ1-5 - TRBV29-1 TRBD1 CSVGDRVEQPQHF TGCAGCGTTGGGGACAGGGTGGAACAGCCCCAGCATTTT
TRBJ2-3 - TRBV4-1 - CASSQVADTQYF TGCGCCAGCAGCCAAGTAGCAGATACGCAGTATTTT